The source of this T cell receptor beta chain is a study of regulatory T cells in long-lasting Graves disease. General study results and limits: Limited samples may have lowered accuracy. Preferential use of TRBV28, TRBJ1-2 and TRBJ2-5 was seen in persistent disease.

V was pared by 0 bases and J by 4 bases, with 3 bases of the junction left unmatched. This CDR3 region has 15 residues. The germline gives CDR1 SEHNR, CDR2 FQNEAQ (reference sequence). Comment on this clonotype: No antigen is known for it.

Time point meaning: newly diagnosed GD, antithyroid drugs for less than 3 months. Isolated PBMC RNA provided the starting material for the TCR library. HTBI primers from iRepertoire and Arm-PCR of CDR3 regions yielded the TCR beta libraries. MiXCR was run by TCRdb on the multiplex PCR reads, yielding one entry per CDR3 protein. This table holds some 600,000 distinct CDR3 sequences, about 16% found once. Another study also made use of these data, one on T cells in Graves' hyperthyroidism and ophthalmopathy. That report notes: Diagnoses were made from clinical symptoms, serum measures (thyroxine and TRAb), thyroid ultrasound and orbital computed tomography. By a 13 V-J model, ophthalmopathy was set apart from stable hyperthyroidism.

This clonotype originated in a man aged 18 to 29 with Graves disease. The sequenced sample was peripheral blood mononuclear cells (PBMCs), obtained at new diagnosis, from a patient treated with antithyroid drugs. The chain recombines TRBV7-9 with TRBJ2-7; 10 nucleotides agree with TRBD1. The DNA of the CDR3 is TGTGCCAGCAGCTTAGCGGGGGACAGGGGATACGAGCAGTACTTC. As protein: CASSLAGDRGYEQYF.